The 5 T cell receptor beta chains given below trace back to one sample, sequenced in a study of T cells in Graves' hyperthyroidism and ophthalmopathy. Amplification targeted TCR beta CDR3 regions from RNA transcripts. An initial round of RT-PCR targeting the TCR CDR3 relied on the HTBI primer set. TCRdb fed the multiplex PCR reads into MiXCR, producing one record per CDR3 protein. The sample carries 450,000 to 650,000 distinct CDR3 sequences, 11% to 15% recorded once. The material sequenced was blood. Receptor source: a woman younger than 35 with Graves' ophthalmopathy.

The DNA of the CDR3 is TGTGCCAGCAGTCCCTTCACCGGACAGGGGATTAGTACAGATACGCAGTATTTT. It specifies CASSPFTGQGISTDTQYF. The J gene is TRBJ2-3, the V gene TRBV2; 9 bases are a match to TRBD1. Germline CDR1 SNHLY, CDR2 FYNNEI. J gave up 3 bases and V 5 bases, and 15 bases lay outside the gene matches. The CDR3 extends over 18 amino acids.

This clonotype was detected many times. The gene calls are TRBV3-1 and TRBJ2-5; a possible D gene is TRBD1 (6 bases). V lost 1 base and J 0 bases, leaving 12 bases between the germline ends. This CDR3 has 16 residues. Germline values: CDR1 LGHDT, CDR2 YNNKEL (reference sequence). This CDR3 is CASSQGGQKYQETQYF. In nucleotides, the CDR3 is TGTGCCAGCAGCCAAGGGGGACAAAAGTACCAAGAGACCCAGTACTTC.

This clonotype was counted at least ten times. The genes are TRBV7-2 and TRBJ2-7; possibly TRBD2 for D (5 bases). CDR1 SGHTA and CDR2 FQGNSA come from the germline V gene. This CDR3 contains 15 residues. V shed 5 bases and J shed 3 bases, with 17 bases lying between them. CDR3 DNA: TGTGCCAGCAGCATCAATGGACTGCCTCACTACGAGCAGTACTTC. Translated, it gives CASSINGLPHYEQYF.

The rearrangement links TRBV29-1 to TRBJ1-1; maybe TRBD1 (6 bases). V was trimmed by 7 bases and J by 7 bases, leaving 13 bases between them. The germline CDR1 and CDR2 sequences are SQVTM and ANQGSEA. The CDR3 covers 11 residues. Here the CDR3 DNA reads TGCAGCGAAAGACAGGAGGTTGAAGCTTTCTTT. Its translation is CSERQEVEAFF.

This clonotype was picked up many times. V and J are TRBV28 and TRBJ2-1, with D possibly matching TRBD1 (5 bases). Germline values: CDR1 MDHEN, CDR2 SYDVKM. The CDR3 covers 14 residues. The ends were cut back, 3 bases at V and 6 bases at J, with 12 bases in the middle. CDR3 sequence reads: CASSLVTEANEQFF. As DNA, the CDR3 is TGTGCCAGCAGTTTGGTGACAGAAGCCAATGAGCAGTTCTTC.